This T cell receptor beta chain was recorded in a study of quantifying T cell responses using KT2 cells. The overall study: Reverse transcription used primers in the TCR alpha and beta constant regions. Under optimum conditions, T4 ligation efficiency was estimated at more than 10%.

A single-stranded UMI oligo with SP2 sequence was ligated to cDNA 3' ends. The first PCR ran 4 to 5 cycles with an equimolar RC1.1 and RC1.2 beta primer mix. TCR alpha and beta chains were handled separately starting at the second PCR. TCRdb re-called the UMI-ligation and nested PCR reads with MiXCR, one entry per CDR3 protein. The sample has roughly 50,000 distinct CDR3 sequences; roughly an eighth are singletons. V lost 6 bases to trimming and J lost 4 bases; unmatched junction nucleotides: 17. The CDR3 consists of 18 residues. The germline CDR1 and CDR2 sequences are MNHNY and SVGAGI (reference sequence). Unfractionated PBMC were spiked with known numbers of KT2 clone cells. Different KT2-to-PBMC ratios were created with a constant PBMC count. This clonotype was observed a few times.

Sequencing input: PBMCs spiked with cells of the T cell clone KT2. The source is a human donor. The chain carries TRBV6-6 and TRBJ2-7, with 11 bases aligning to TRBD2. The CDR3 region is CASSFLAGGSRGGYEQYF. The DNA of the CDR3 is TGTGCCAGCAGCTTTCTAGCGGGAGGATCTCGAGGGGGGTACGAGCAGTACTTC.